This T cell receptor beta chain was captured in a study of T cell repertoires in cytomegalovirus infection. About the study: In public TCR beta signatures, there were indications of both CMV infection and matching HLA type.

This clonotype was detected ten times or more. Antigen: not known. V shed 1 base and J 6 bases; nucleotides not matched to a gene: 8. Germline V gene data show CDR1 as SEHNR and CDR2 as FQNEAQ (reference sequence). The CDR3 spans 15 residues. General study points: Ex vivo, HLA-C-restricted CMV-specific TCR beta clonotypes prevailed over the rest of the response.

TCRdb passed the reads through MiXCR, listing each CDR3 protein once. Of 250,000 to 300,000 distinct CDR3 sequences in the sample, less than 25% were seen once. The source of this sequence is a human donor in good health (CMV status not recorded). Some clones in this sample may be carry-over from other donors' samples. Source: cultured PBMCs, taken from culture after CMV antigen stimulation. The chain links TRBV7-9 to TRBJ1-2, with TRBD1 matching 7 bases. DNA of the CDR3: TGTGCCAGCAGCTTAGTAGGGGGCGACAAGGATGGCTACACCTTC. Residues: CASSLVGGDKDGYTF. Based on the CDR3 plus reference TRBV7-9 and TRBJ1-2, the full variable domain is DTGVSQNPRHKITKRGQNVTFRCDPISEHNRLYWYRQTLGQGPEFLTYFQNEAQLEKSRLLSDRFSAERPKGSFSTLEIQRTEQGDSAMYLCASSLVGGDKDGYTFGSGTRLTVV.